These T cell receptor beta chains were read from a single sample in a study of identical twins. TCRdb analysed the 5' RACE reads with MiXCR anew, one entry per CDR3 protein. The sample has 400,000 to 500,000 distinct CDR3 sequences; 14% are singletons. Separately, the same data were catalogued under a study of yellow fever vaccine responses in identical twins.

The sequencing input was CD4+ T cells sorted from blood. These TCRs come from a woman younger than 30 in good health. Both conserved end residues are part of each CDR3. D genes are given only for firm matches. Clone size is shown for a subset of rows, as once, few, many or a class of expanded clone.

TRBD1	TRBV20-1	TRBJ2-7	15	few	CSARDHRGGTGEQYF	TGCAGTGCTAGAGATCATAGGGGCGGGACAGGGGAGCAGTACTTC
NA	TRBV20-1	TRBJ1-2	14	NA	CSARDNSHNYGYTF	TGCAGTGCTAGAGATAACAGCCATAACTATGGCTACACCTTC
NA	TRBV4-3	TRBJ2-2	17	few	CASTPDPDYSFSGELFF	TGCGCCAGCACCCCGGACCCGGACTACAGTTTTTCCGGGGAGCTGTTTTTT
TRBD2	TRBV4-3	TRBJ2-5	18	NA	CASSQDIEMSGKQETQYF	TGCGCCAGCAGCCAAGATATTGAGATGAGCGGGAAACAAGAGACCCAGTACTTC
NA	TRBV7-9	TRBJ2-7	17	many	CASSLAHQAGAGGEQYF	TGTGCCAGCAGCTTAGCGCATCAGGCAGGGGCAGGAGGCGAGCAGTACTTC
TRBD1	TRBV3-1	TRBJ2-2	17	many	CASSPLSGGPNTGELFF	TGTGCCAGCAGCCCCCTTTCAGGGGGTCCGAACACCGGGGAGCTGTTTTTT
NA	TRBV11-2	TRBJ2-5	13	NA	CASSLESQSSQYF	TGTGCCAGCAGCTTAGAATCCCAGTCCTCCCAGTACTTC
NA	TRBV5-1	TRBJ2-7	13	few	CASSKGFLAEQYF	TGCGCCAGCAGCAAAGGCTTCCTTGCCGAGCAGTACTTC
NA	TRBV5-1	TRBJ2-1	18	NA	CASSLGIVGLHSYNEQFF	TGCGCCAGCAGCTTGGGGATTGTAGGGCTACACTCCTACAATGAGCAGTTCTTC
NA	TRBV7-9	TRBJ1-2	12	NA	CASSLERNGYTF	TGTGCCAGCAGCTTGGAACGGAATGGCTACACCTTC
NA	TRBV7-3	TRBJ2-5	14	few	CASSLGGYGETQYF	TGTGCCAGCAGCTTAGGGGGTTATGGAGAGACCCAGTACTTC
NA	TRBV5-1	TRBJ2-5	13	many	CASSLEGEETQYF	TGCGCCAGCAGCTTGGAAGGGGAAGAGACCCAGTACTTC
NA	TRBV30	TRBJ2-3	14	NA	CAWSMGGGPDTQYF	TGTGCCTGGAGTATGGGGGGGGGCCCAGATACGCAGTATTTT
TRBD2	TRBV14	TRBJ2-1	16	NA	CASSRITGGPNNEQFF	TGTGCCAGCAGCCGGATAACGGGAGGGCCCAACAATGAGCAGTTCTTC
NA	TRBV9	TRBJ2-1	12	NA	CASSFQGQEQFF	TGTGCCAGCAGCTTCCAGGGGCAAGAGCAGTTCTTC
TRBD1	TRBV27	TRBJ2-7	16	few	CASSKKAGQGPYEQYF	TGTGCCAGCAGTAAAAAAGCGGGACAGGGCCCCTACGAGCAGTACTTC
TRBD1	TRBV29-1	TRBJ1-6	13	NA	CSVGDREYSPLHF	TGCAGCGTTGGGGACAGGGAGTATTCACCCCTCCACTTT
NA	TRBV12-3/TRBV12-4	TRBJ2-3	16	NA	CASSLGGIMSTDTQYF	TGTGCCAGCAGTTTGGGGGGAATCATGAGCACAGATACGCAGTATTTT
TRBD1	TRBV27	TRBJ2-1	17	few	CASSYYITGVRSNEQFF	TGTGCCAGCAGTTACTACATCACAGGGGTCCGAAGCAATGAGCAGTTCTTC
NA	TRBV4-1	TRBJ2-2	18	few	CASSQVEVAAFQAGELFF	TGCGCCAGCAGCCAAGTCGAGGTAGCGGCCTTTCAGGCCGGGGAGCTGTTTTTT
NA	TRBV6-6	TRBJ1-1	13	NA	CASSYAGAAEAFF	TGTGCCAGCAGTTACGCGGGCGCGGCTGAAGCTTTCTTT
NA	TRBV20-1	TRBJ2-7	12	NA	CSARVSSYEQYF	TGCAGTGCTAGGGTCTCATCATACGAGCAGTACTTC
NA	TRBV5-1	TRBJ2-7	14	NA	CASRVTGGPYEQYF	TGCGCCAGCAGAGTAACAGGCGGACCCTACGAGCAGTACTTC
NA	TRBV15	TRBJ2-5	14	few	CATSRGSYQETQYF	TGTGCCACCAGCAGAGGTAGCTACCAAGAGACCCAGTACTTC
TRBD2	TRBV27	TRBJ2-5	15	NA	CASSSRLAGEETQYF	TGTGCCAGCAGTTCACGACTAGCGGGGGAAGAGACCCAGTACTTC
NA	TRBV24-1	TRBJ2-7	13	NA	CATSDLRAGEQYF	TGTGCCACCAGTGATTTGCGTGCGGGAGAGCAGTACTTC
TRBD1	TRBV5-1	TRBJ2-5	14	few	CASSGRTGAETQYF	TGCGCCAGCAGCGGGAGGACAGGGGCGGAGACCCAGTACTTC
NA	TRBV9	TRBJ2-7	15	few	CASSVGGESSYEQYF	TGTGCCAGCAGCGTAGGCGGTGAATCTTCCTACGAGCAGTACTTC
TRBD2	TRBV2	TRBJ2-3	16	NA	CASSDDQRGSTDTQYF	TGTGCCAGCAGTGACGACCAGCGGGGCAGCACAGATACGCAGTATTTT
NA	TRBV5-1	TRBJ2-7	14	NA	CASSRSDGSYEQYF	TGCGCCAGCAGCCGGTCGGACGGCTCCTACGAGCAGTACTTC
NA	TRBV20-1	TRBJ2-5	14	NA	CSARDFLGAETQYF	TGCAGTGCTAGAGATTTCCTGGGGGCGGAGACCCAGTACTTC
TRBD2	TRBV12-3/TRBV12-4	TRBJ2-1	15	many	CASSIGGAGNNEQFF	TGTGCCAGCAGCATCGGGGGGGCCGGGAACAATGAGCAGTTCTTC
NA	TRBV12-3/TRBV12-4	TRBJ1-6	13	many	CASVPNQGSPLHF	TGTGCCAGCGTACCGAATCAAGGGTCACCCCTCCACTTT
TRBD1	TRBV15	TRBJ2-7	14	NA	CATSRPGQTYEQYF	TGTGCCACCAGCAGACCGGGACAGACCTACGAGCAGTACTTC
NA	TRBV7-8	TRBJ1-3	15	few	CASSLTLTSGNTIYF	TGTGCCAGCAGCCTGACACTTACCTCTGGAAACACCATATATTTT
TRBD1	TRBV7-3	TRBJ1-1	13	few	CASSHYRGTEAFF	TGTGCCAGCAGCCACTACAGGGGCACTGAAGCTTTCTTT
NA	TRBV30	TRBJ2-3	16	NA	CASASTRTLRGDTQYF	TGTGCCTCGGCGAGTACGCGGACTCTTCGGGGCGATACGCAGTATTTT
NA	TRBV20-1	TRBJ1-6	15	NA	CSGRSGPSLNSPLHF	TGCAGCGGGAGATCTGGGCCAAGCCTCAATTCACCCCTCCACTTT
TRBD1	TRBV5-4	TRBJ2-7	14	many	CASHLQDREYEQYF	TGTGCCAGCCACTTGCAGGACAGGGAATACGAGCAGTACTTC
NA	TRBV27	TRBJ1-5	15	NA	CASSGTAYSNQPQHF	TGTGCCAGCAGCGGGACGGCATATAGCAATCAGCCCCAGCATTTT